Here is one TCR beta chain with its context. Its antigen is unidentified. PCR primers comprised 60 Vbeta and 13 Jbeta primers. Assay: immunoSEQ multiplex PCR; the TCRdb copy retains only in-frame clones and omits some. The table lists around 300,000 clones, just over 70% of them singletons. This cohort consisted of healthy bone marrow donors. The data were obtained in a study of cytomegalovirus exposure and HLA in healthy donors. Study-level findings and limits: In vitro data verified three CMV-associated chains as specific for CMV antigens.

The TCR was taken from a female donor in good health and CMV-seronegative. Sequenced material: PBMCs.

The CDR3 coding sequence is TGTGCCAGCAGCGACTACAGGGGTCCCTACGAGCAGTACTTC. Amino acid sequence: CASSDYRGPYEQYF. The rearrangement uses TRBV11-2 and TRBJ2-7, with 7 bases that match TRBD1. Germline lookup yields CDR1 SGHAT and CDR2 FQNNGV. This CDR3 comprises 14 residues. Losses at the gene ends were 5 bases for V and 2 bases for J; bases not matched to a gene: 6.